This entry lists 15 T cell receptor beta chains sequenced from one sample in a study of post-analysis software for immune sequencing data (dated by TCRdb to the mid-2010s). What the work shows at the level of the full study, not this receptor alone: Patients showed significantly higher frequencies than controls for several TRBV segments, among them TRBV5-6, TRBV5-1 and TRBV20-1.

Library preparation was by PCR. The sample was run on an Illumina HiSeq 2500. To reduce PCR and sequencing biases, unique molecular identifiers were incorporated into the TCR beta cDNA libraries. In-frame beta chains were kept once TCRdb had trimmed the public reads at Q25 with fastp and called clones with MiXCR. CDR3 protein duplicates are merged, each entry listing the most common genes and DNA. Across this sample there are about 680,000 distinct CDR3 sequences, with roughly three fifths seen only once. Jointly, the top ten make up around 10% of the sample. Their cognate antigens are unknown. The sample comprised blood. Receptors were obtained from a girl aged 2 to 9 with multiple sclerosis.

The chain has TRBV7-9 and TRBJ1-2, with a weak D call TRBD1 (6 bases). Germline CDR1 SEHNR, CDR2 FQNEAQ (reference sequence). CDR3 size: 14 residues. V was clipped by 5 bases and J by 4 bases, with 14 bases between them. CDR3 sequence: CASSVQEGGYGYTF. The CDR3 DNA follows: TGTGCCAGCAGCGTCCAGGAGGGGGGCTATGGCTACACCTTC.

This chain uses TRBV7-2 with TRBJ2-1; possible D gene TRBD1, 5 bases. V shed 0 bases and J shed 10 bases, with 22 bases lying between them. Germline CDR1 is SGHTA and CDR2 is FQGNSA. The CDR3 is made up of 17 amino acids. CDR3 residues: CASSLAVWGANAAEQFF. CDR3 nucleotides: TGTGCCAGCAGCTTAGCGGTGTGGGGCGCGAACGCTGCGGAGCAGTTCTTC. Looking up the rest from reference TRBV7-2 and TRBJ2-1 gives the full variable domain: GAGVSQSPSNKVTEKGKDVELRCDPISGHTALYWYRQSLGQGLEFLIYFQGNSAPDKSGLPSDRFSAERTGGSVSTLTIQRTQQEDSAVYLCASSLAVWGANAAEQFFGPGTRLTVL.

This clonotype has more than one count but fewer than ten. The chain carries TRBV20-1 and TRBJ2-7; D remains unclear. Germline V gene data show CDR1 as DFQATT and CDR2 as SNEGSKA (reference sequence). The CDR3 length is 15 residues. Trimming removed 1 base at V and 0 bases at J, with 13 bases between. For the CDR3, the DNA is TGCAGTGCTAGAGGTTCGTCAGCGAGCTCCTACGAGCAGTACTTC. This gives the protein CSARGSSASSYEQYF.

This clonotype was seen once. This chain joins TRBV7-3 and TRBJ2-1, with TRBD2 matching over 7 bases. The CDR3 contains 19 residues. J lost 0 bases, V lost 5 bases, and 16 bases had no gene match. The germline gives CDR1 SGHTA, CDR2 FQGTGA. CDR3 nucleotides: TGTGCCAGCAGCCCCCGGGCGGGGGACCCCCTAGGCTCCTACAATGAGCAGTTCTTC. It yields the protein CASSPRAGDPLGSYNEQFF.

This clonotype appeared once. This chain connects TRBV9 to TRBJ2-1, with a weak D call TRBD2 (6 bases). V was pared by 4 bases and J by 8 bases, with 16 bases between. CDR1 is SGDLS and CDR2 is YYNGEE in the germline V gene. The CDR3 runs 14 residues. The CDR3 nucleotides are TGTGCCAGCAGCCCGGAGCGGGCAATCGATGAGCAGTTCTTC. As protein: CASSPERAIDEQFF. Combining the CDR3 with reference TRBV9 and TRBJ2-1 gives the whole variable domain DSGVTQTPKHLITATGQRVTLRCSPRSGDLSVYWYQQSLDQGLQFLIQYYNGEERAKGNILERFSAQQFPDLHSELNLSSLELGDSALYFCASSPERAIDEQFFGPGTRLTVL.

This clonotype appeared many times. The chain employs TRBV29-1 and TRBJ2-6; D gene uncertain. Germline assignment: CDR1 SQVTM and CDR2 ANQGSEA. This CDR3 region has 12 residues. V was cut by 6 bases and J by 0 bases, with 3 bases left in between. CDR3 sequence reads: CSVRSGANVLTF. As DNA, the CDR3 is TGCAGCGTCCGCTCTGGGGCCAACGTCCTGACTTTC.

This clonotype was counted once. The genes are TRBV5-6 and TRBJ2-2, with TRBD1 as a possible D gene (6 bases). The germline CDR1 and CDR2 sequences are SGHDT and YYEEEE. This CDR3 is built from 13 residues. Trimming took off 7 bases at V and 7 bases at J, with 14 bases between the two ends. The CDR3 DNA follows: TGTGCCAGCGCACAGGGTCGAATCGGGGAGCTGTTTTTT. Its protein is CASAQGRIGELFF.

V gene TRBV20-1 combines with J gene TRBJ1-4; no reliable D call. The CDR3 runs to 11 residues. V was pared by 3 bases and J by 12 bases, with 11 bases between. From germline, CDR1 is DFQATT and CDR2 SNEGSKA (reference sequence). CDR3 nucleotides: TGCAGTGCTAGTCGCCGTGTTGAACTGTTTTTT. This translates into CSASRRVELFF.

This chain connects TRBV5-1 to TRBJ1-1, with D possibly being TRBD1 (6 bases). Per the germline V gene, CDR1 is SGHRS and CDR2 is YFSETQ. V was shortened by 4 bases and J by 6 bases, with 10 bases between the two germline ends. This CDR3 is built from 12 residues. DNA for the CDR3: TGCGCCAGCAGCCAGGGGTCCCCTGAAGCTTTCTTT. It yields the protein CASSQGSPEAFF. Full variable domain (remainder filled in from reference TRBV5-1 and TRBJ1-1): KAGVTQTPRYLIKTRGQQVTLSCSPISGHRSVSWYQQTPGQGLQFLFEYFSETQRNKGNFPGRFSGRQFSNSRSEMNVSTLELGDSALYLCASSQGSPEAFFGQGTRLTVV.

V is TRBV29-1 and J is TRBJ2-1, with 7 bases that match TRBD2. The CDR3 length is 15 residues. The V and J ends lost 4 bases and 7 bases, in that order; junction bases with no gene match: 13. Germline loops: CDR1 SQVTM, CDR2 ANQGSEA. For the CDR3, the DNA is TGCAGCGTTGTAGGGCTAGCGGACTCGGGGAATGAGCAGTTCTTC. Amino acid sequence: CSVVGLADSGNEQFF.

J is TRBJ1-2 and V is TRBV7-9, with D possibly matching TRBD1 (5 bases). The CDR3 totals 14 residues. Germline V gives CDR1 SEHNR, CDR2 FQNEAQ (reference sequence). V lost 0 bases and J 6 bases, leaving 11 bases between the germline ends. As DNA, the CDR3 is TGTGCCAGCAGCTTAGCGATGAGGGGCAATGGCTACACCTTC. Translated, it gives CASSLAMRGNGYTF.

This chain uses TRBV20-1 with TRBJ2-4; TRBD2 matches at 8 bases. The DNA end favors TRBJ2-7, so the J call may be wrong. Germline CDR1 DFQATT, CDR2 SNEGSKA (reference sequence). The CDR3 is 19 residues long. CDR3 DNA sequence: TGCAGTGCTAGAGCCAGTGTGGGGGGAGCGGGGGCAGAGCTAAACGAGCAGTACTTC. This codes for CSARASVGGAGAELNEQYF.

CDR3 in DNA: TGTGCCAGCAGTCGGGACAGGTCGCGGTACAATGAGCAGTTCTTC. Its translation is CASSRDRSRYNEQFF. This chain connects TRBV12-3 or TRBV12-4 to TRBJ2-1, with TRBD1 matching over 8 bases. The CDR3 runs to 15 residues. V was pared by 5 bases and J by 4 bases, with 7 bases of the junction left unmatched.

This clonotype has a single count. The conserved closing phenylalanine or tryptophan is absent in this CDR3, likely reflecting a read error. The chain employs TRBV12-3 or TRBV12-4 and TRBJ2-1; the D is unclear. The CDR3 length is 14 residues. V dropped 2 bases and J dropped 2 bases, with 7 bases sitting between them. CDR3 loop: CASSLIPPYNEQFV. For the CDR3, the DNA is TGTGCCAGCAGTTTAATCCCCCCCTACAATGAGCAGTTCGTC.

The V and J genes are TRBV9 and TRBJ1-1, with D unresolved. Germline CDR1 SGDLS, CDR2 YYNGEE. The CDR3 spans 17 residues. Deletions cut 1 base from V and 2 bases from J, with 18 bases between. CDR3 sequence: CASSVSLGPAPNTEAFF. The CDR3 DNA reads TGTGCCAGCAGCGTATCTCTAGGCCCCGCTCCCAACACTGAAGCTTTCTTT.